This T cell receptor (beta chain) was identified during a study of vaccination and CD4 T cells after COVID-19. Treatment here: approximately 11-day PBMC culture with coronavirus spike peptide pools or control peptides (ViraFEST assay). During the years 2011-2018, before the COVID-19 pandemic, the unexposed donor's CD4+ T cells were collected. The ViraFEST method relied on peptide pools to expand antigen-specific T cells, followed by TCR sequencing. The Oncomine TCR Beta short-read assay was applied to DNA of cultured CD4+ T cells. TCRdb independently ran MiXCR on the PCR reads; one entry per CDR3 protein. Here the sample spans roughly 7,400 distinct CDR3 sequences, around 53% being singletons. Germline V CDR1 and CDR2: LNHDA, SQIVND (reference sequence). Trimming removed 4 bases from V and 2 bases from J, with 10 bases in between. This CDR3 has 14 amino acids. This clonotype turned up a few times. Its antigen remains unknown.

The specimen sequenced was CD4+ T cells from blood, cultured in vitro. The source of this sequence is a human donor in good health. V and J are TRBV19 and TRBJ2-3; no reliable D call. Written as DNA, the CDR3 is TGTGCCAGTAGTAATGTGATTGTCACAGATACGCAGTATTTT. This sequence encodes CASSNVIVTDTQYF.